These 13 T cell receptor beta chains were all obtained from the same sample, sequenced in a study of blood T cell repertoires in COVID-19. Produced via immunoSEQ multiplex PCR; TCRdb's table is partial and in-frame only. The table lists 25,000 to 30,000 clones, 81% of them singletons. Input material: peripheral blood. The receptor set was obtained from a man aged 50-60 years with active or convalescent COVID-19.

The chain uses TRBV10-2 and TRBJ2-7; 9 bases map to TRBD1. Germline V gene lookup returns CDR1 WSHSY and CDR2 SAAADI. This CDR3 region has 16 residues. The V gene end was trimmed by 6 bases and the J gene end by 0 bases; junction bases not matched to a gene: 9. CDR3 nucleotides: TGCGCCAGCAGACCAACCGGGACAGGGTCCTCCTACGAGCAGTACTTC. It yields the protein CASRPTGTGSSYEQYF.

The chain uses TRBV29-1 and TRBJ2-1; 9 bases map to TRBD2. V dropped 6 bases and J dropped 6; count of bases not matched to a gene: 9. The CDR3 has 14 residues. CDR1 SQVTM and CDR2 ANQGSEA come from the germline V gene. CDR3 DNA sequence: TGCAGCGTCATTAGCGGGAGAAAAGGCAATGAGCAGTTCTTC. Translated: CSVISGRKGNEQFF.

This chain links TRBV27 with TRBJ2-7, with 8 bases matching TRBD1. CDR1 is MNHEY, CDR2 SMNVEV, per germline (reference sequence). V lost 7 bases to trimming and J lost 4 bases; unmatched junction nucleotides: 6. The CDR3 is 13 residues long. CDR3 DNA sequence: TGTGCCAGCACCCAGGGGGCGGGGTACGAGCAGTACTTC. Translation gives CASTQGAGYEQYF.

This sequence joins TRBV30 and TRBJ1-6; no clear D gene. Germline CDR1 GTSNPN, CDR2 SVGIG (reference sequence). The length of the CDR3 is 11 residues. V dropped 2 bases and J dropped 14 bases, with 10 bases sitting between them. CDR3 residues: CAWSPPGSLHF. DNA of the CDR3: TGTGCCTGGAGTCCACCGGGATCCCTCCACTTT.

The chain employs TRBV7-9 and TRBJ2-3, with 9 nucleotides matching TRBD2. The germline CDR1 and CDR2 sequences are SEHNR and FQNEAQ (reference sequence). The CDR3 is 18 amino acids. V shed 5 bases, J shed 5 bases, and the junction held 17 bases outside the gene matches. Here the CDR3 DNA reads TGTGCCAGCAGCCCCGGGGTAGGACGCGGGAGGGCCGAAGATACGCAGTATTTT. It codes for CASSPGVGRGRAEDTQYF.

This rearrangement joins TRBV2 to TRBJ1-6; 8 bases are shared with TRBD1. The CDR3 is made up of 15 amino acids. Germline V CDR1 and CDR2: SNHLY, FYNNEI. The J segment lost 9 bases and the V segment lost 0 bases, leaving 4 bases of the junction unmatched. DNA of the CDR3: TGTGCCAGCAGTGAAGCGCCAGGGGGCTTTTCACCCCTCCACTTT. Translation gives CASSEAPGGFSPLHF.

This chain uses TRBV7-2 with TRBJ2-3; no definite D call. Germline assignment: CDR1 SGHTA and CDR2 FQGNSA. V dropped 1 base and J dropped 1 base, with 6 bases sitting between them. The CDR3 runs to 14 residues. The CDR3, as DNA: TGTGCCAGCAGCTTAGTACGAGGCACAGATACGCAGTATTTT. Translating it yields CASSLVRGTDTQYF.

Comments on this clone: Additional DNA sequences in this sample encode the identical CDR3. The chain links TRBV5-1 to TRBJ2-3; 10 bases match TRBD1. Germline CDR1 SGHRS, CDR2 YFSETQ. The V and J ends lost 3 bases and 1 base, in that order; junction bases with no gene match: 5. The length of the CDR3 is 16 residues. The CDR3 reads CASSWGQGSGTDTQYF. In DNA form, the CDR3 reads TGCGCCAGCAGCTGGGGACAGGGGTCGGGCACAGATACGCAGTATTTT.

The CDR3 DNA reads TGTGCCAGCAGCACGCTAGCGAAGAAGGAGCAGTACTTC. Protein product: CASSTLAKKEQYF. The chain combines TRBV7-2 with TRBJ2-7; a possible D gene is TRBD2 (6 bases). Trimming took off 5 bases at V and 7 bases at J, with 15 bases between the two ends. The CDR3 extends over 13 amino acids. The germline CDR1 and CDR2 sequences are SGHTA and FQGNSA.

V usage is TRBV2 and J usage is TRBJ1-5; possibly TRBD1 for D (5 bases). CDR3 length: 13 amino acids. V shed 8 bases and J shed 5 bases, with 13 bases lying between them. The germline V gene encodes CDR1 SNHLY and CDR2 FYNNEI. CDR3 in amino acids: CASAWGVDQPQHF. DNA of the CDR3: TGTGCCAGCGCATGGGGGGTGGATCAGCCCCAGCATTTT.

The CDR3 spells CASTRRGKETQYF. CDR3 DNA sequence: TGTGCCAGCACCCGACGGGGGAAAGAGACCCAGTACTTC. The gene calls are TRBV5-4 and TRBJ2-5; D possibly corresponds to TRBD2 (6 bases). Trimming pared 6 bases from V and 3 bases from J, leaving 12 bases between. The length of the CDR3 is 13 residues. Germline loops: CDR1 SGHNT, CDR2 YYREEE (reference sequence).

The chain carries TRBV19 and TRBJ2-5; possible D gene TRBD1, 5 bases. CDR1 LNHDA and CDR2 SQIVND come from the germline V gene (reference sequence). CDR3 length: 14 amino acids. V lost 2 bases and J 2 bases, leaving 9 bases between the germline ends. As DNA, the CDR3 is TGTGCCAGTAGTATAAGGGGCAGACAAGAGACCCAGTACTTC. Encoded protein: CASSIRGRQETQYF.

The V and J genes are TRBV15 and TRBJ2-7, with D maybe TRBD1 (6 bases). Germline V gives CDR1 LNHNV, CDR2 YYDKDF (reference sequence). The CDR3 contains 13 residues. Between the trimmed V and J ends, which lost 8 bases and 6 bases, there was a span of 17 bases. CDR3 residues: CATGAGALSEQYF. Here the CDR3 DNA reads TGTGCCACCGGGGCAGGGGCGCTTTCCGAGCAGTACTTC.